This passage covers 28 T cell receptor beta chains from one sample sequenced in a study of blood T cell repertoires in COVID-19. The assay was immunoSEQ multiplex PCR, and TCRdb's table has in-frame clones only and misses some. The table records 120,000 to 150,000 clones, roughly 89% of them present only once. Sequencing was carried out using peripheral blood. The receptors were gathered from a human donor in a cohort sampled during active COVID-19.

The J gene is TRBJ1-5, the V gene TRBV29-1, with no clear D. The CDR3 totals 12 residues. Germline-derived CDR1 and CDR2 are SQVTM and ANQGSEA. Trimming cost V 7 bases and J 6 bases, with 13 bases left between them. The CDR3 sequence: CSAQEPSQPQHF. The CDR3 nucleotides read TGCAGCGCTCAAGAGCCGAGTCAGCCCCAGCATTTT.

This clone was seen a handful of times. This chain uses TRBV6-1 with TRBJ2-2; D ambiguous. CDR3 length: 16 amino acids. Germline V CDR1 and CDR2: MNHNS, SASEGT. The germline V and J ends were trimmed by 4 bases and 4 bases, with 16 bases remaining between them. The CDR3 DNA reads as TGTGCCAGCAGTGCAGCCCTAGATGGTCTCACCGGGGAGCTGTTTTTT. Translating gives CASSAALDGLTGELFF.

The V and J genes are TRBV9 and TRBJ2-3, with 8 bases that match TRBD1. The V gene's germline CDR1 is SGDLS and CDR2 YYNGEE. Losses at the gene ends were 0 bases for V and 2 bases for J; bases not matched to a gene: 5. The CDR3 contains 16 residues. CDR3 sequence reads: CASSVGTGSVTDTQYF. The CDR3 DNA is TGTGCCAGCAGCGTAGGGACAGGGTCGGTCACAGATACGCAGTATTTT. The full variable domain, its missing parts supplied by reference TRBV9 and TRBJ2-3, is DSGVTQTPKHLITATGQRVTLRCSPRSGDLSVYWYQQSLDQGLQFLIQYYNGEERAKGNILERFSAQQFPDLHSELNLSSLELGDSALYFCASSVGTGSVTDTQYFGPGTRLTVL.

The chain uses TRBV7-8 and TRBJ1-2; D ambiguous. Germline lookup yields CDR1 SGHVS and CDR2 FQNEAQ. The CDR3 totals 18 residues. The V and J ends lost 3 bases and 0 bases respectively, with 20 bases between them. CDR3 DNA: TGTGCCAGCAGCTTGGTCCCCAGGCCCCACCGGCCTAACTATGGCTACACCTTC. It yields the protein CASSLVPRPHRPNYGYTF.

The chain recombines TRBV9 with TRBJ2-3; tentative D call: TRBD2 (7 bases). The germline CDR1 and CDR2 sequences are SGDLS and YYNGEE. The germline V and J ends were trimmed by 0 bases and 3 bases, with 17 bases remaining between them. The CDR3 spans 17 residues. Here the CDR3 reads CASSVEGGALVTDTQYF. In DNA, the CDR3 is TGTGCCAGCAGCGTAGAGGGGGGGGCGCTTGTGACAGATACGCAGTATTTT. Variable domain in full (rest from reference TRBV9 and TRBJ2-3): DSGVTQTPKHLITATGQRVTLRCSPRSGDLSVYWYQQSLDQGLQFLIQYYNGEERAKGNILERFSAQQFPDLHSELNLSSLELGDSALYFCASSVEGGALVTDTQYFGPGTRLTVL.

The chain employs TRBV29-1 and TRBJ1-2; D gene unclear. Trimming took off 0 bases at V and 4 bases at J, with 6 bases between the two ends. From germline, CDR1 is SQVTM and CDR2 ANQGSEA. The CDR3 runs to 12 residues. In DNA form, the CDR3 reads TGCAGCGTTGAAGAGGGCACCTATGGCTACACCTTC. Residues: CSVEEGTYGYTF.

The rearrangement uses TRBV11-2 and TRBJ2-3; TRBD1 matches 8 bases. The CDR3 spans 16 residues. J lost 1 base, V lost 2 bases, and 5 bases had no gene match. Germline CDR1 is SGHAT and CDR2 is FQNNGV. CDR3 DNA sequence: TGTGCCAGCAGCTTAATGACAGGGGCCGGCACAGATACGCAGTATTTT. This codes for CASSLMTGAGTDTQYF.

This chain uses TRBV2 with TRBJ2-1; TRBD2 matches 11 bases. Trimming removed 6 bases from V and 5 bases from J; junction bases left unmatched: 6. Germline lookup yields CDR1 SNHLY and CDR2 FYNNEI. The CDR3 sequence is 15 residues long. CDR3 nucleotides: TGTGCCAGCAGAGCACTAGCGGGGGCACACAATGAGCAGTTCTTC. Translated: CASRALAGAHNEQFF.

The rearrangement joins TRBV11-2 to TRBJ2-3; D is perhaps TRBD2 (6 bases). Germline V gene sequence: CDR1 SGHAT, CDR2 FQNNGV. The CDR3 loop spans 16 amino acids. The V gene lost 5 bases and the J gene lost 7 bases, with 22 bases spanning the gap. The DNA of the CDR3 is TGTGCCAGCAGCCGGACGGGTTATAGGGGAGGAAATACGCAGTATTTT. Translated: CASSRTGYRGGNTQYF.

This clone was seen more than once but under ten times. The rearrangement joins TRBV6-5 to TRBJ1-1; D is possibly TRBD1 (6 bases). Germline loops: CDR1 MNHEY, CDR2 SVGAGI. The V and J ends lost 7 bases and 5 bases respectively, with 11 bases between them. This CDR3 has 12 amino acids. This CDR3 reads CASNDQGTEAFF. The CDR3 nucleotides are TGTGCCAGCAACGATCAGGGGACTGAAGCTTTCTTT.

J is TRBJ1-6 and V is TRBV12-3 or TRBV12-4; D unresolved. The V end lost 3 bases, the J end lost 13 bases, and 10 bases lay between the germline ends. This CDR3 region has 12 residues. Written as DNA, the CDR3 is TGTGCCAGCAGTTTCCCGGGAAGCCCCCTCCACTTT. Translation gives CASSFPGSPLHF.

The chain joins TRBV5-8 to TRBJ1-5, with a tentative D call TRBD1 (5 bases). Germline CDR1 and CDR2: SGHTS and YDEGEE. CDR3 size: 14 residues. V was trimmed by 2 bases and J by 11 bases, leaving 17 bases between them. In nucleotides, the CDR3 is TGTGCCAGCAGCTTCGGGGACTCCACCACGGCCCAGCATTTT. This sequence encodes CASSFGDSTTAQHF. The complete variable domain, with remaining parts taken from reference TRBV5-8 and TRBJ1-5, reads EAGVTQSPTHLIKTRGQQATLRCSPISGHTSVYWYQQALGLGLQFLLWYDEGEERNRGNFPPRFSGRQFPNYSSELNVNALELEDSALYLCASSFGDSTTAQHFGDGTRLSIL.

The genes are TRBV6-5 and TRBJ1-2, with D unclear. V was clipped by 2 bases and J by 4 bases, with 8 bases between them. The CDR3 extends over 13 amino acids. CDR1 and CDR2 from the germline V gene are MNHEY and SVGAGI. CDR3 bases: TGTGCCAGCAGTTACAGGCAGGCCTATGGCTACACCTTC. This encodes CASSYRQAYGYTF.

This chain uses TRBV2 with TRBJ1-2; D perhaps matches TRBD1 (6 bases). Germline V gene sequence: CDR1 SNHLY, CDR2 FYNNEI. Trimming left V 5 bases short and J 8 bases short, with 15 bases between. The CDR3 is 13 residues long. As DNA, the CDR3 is TGTGCCAGCAGTCTGGGGGGGCCGGGAGGCTACACCTTC. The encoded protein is CASSLGGPGGYTF.

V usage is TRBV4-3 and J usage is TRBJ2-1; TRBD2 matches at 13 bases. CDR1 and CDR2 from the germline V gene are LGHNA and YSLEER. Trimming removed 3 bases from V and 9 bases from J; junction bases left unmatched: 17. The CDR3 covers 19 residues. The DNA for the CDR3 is TGCGCCAGCAGCCAGGATGTGTGGCCCGGACTAGCGGGGGTCGGTGAGCAGTTCTTC. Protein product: CASSQDVWPGLAGVGEQFF.

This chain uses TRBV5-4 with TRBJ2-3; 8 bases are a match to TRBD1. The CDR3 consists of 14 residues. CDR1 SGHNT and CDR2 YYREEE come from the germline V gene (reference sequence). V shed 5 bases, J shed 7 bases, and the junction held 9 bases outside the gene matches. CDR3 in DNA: TGTGCCAGCAGTCTAGGACAGGGATCCTATACGCAGTATTTT. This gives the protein CASSLGQGSYTQYF.

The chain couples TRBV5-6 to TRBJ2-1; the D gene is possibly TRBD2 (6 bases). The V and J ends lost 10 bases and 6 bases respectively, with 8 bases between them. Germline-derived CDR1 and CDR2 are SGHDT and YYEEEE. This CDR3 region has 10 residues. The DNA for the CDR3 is TGTGCCTCGGGGGTCAATGAGCAGTTCTTC. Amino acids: CASGVNEQFF.

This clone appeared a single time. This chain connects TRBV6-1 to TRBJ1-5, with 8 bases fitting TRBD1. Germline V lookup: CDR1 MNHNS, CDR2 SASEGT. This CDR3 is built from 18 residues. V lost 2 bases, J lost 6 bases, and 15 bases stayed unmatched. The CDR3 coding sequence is TGTGCCAGCAGTGAAATCTGGACAGGGAGTTGGTCCAGTCAGCCCCAGCATTTT. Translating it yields CASSEIWTGSWSSQPQHF.

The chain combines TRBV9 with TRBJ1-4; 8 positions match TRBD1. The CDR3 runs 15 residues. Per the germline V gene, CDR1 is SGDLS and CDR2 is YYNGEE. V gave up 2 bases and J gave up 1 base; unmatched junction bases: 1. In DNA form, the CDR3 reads TGTGCCAGCAGCGTTACAGGGGGAACTAATGAAAAACTGTTTTTT. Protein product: CASSVTGGTNEKLFF.

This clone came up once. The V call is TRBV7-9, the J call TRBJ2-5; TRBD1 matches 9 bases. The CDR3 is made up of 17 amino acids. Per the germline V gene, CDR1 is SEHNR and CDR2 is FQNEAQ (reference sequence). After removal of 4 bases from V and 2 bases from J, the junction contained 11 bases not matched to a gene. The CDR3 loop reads CASSYLTGGRGQETQYF. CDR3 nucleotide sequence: TGTGCCAGCAGCTATCTAACAGGGGGCAGGGGTCAAGAGACCCAGTACTTC. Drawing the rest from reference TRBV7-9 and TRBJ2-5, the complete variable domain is DTGVSQNPRHKITKRGQNVTFRCDPISEHNRLYWYRQTLGQGPEFLTYFQNEAQLEKSRLLSDRFSAERPKGSFSTLEIQRTEQGDSAMYLCASSYLTGGRGQETQYFGPGTRLLVL.

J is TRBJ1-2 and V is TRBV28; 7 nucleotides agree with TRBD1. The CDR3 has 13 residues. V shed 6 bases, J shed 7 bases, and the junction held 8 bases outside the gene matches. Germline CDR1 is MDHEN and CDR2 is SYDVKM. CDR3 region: CASSTGTDGGYTF. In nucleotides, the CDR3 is TGTGCCAGCAGCACCGGGACAGATGGTGGCTACACCTTC.

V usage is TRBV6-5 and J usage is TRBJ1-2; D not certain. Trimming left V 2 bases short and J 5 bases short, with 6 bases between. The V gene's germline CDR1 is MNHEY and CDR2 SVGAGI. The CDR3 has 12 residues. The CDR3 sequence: CASSYRGYGYTF. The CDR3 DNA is TGTGCCAGCAGTTACCGAGGATATGGCTACACCTTC.

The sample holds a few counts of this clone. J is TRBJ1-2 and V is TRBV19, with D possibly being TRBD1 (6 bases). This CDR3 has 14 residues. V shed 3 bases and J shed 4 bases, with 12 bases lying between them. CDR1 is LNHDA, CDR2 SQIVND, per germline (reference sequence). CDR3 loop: CASSMMAGAYGYTF. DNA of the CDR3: TGTGCCAGTAGTATGATGGCAGGGGCCTATGGCTACACCTTC.

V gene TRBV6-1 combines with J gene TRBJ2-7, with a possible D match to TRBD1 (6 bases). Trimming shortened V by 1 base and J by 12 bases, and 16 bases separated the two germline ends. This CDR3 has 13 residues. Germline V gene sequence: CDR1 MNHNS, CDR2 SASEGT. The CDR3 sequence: CASSEGGLGAPYF. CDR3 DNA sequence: TGTGCCAGCAGTGAAGGGGGGTTGGGGGCTCCGTACTTC.

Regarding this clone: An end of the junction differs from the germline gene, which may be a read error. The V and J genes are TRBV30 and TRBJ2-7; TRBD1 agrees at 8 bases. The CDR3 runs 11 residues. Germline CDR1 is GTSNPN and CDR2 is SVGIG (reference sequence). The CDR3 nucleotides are TGTGCCTGGAGGGCGACAGGGGCTTCTTTCTTC. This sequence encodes CAWRATGASFF.

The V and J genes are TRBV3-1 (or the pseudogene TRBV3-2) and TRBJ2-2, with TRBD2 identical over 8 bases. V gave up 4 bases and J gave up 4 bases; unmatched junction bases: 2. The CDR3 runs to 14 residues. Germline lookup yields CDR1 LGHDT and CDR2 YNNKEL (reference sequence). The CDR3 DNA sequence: TGTGCCAGCAGCCTAGGACTAGCCACCGGGGAGCTGTTTTTT. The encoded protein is CASSLGLATGELFF.

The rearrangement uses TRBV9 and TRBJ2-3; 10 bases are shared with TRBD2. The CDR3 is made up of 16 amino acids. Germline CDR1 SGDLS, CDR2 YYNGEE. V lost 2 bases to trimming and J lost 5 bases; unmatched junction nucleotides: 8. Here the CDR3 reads CASSVLIAGGGDTQYF. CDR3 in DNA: TGTGCCAGCAGCGTCCTTATAGCGGGGGGTGGAGATACGCAGTATTTT.

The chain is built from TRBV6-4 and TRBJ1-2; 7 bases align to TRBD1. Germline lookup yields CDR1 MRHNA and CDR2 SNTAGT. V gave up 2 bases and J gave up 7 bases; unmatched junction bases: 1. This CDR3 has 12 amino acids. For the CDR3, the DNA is TGTGCCAGCAGTGACCGGACAGGTGGCTACACCTTC. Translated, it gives CASSDRTGGYTF.